This T cell receptor (beta chain) was retrieved from a study of blood T cell repertoires in COVID-19. Study background: Sample material is recorded as cDNA or gDNA derived from T cells, B-cell-depleted T cells, or PBMCs.

V shed 0 bases, J shed 4 bases, and the junction held 2 bases outside the gene matches. The CDR3 has 15 residues. CDR1 SGHRS and CDR2 YFSETQ come from the germline V gene. Clones were sequenced by immunoSEQ multiplex PCR, and TCRdb holds only the in-frame ones, with some missing. The profile shows 100,000 to 110,000 clones, over 75% of them singletons. The TCR was taken from a human donor in a cohort sampled during active COVID-19. The rearrangement joins TRBV5-1 to TRBJ2-1; 9 bases line up with TRBD2. Sequenced: peripheral blood. This CDR3 is CASSLGSGRYNEQFF. The CDR3 DNA sequence: TGCGCCAGCAGCTTGGGTAGCGGGAGATACAATGAGCAGTTCTTC.